This TCR beta chain derives from a study of T-cell reconstitution after alpha-beta-depleted transplantation in children. This clonotype has a count of ten or more. V lost 7 bases to trimming and J lost 4 bases; unmatched junction nucleotides: 3. CDR3 length: 11 residues. Germline lookup yields CDR1 DFQATT and CDR2 SNEGSKA (reference sequence). Library preparation (for TCRbeta) was performed with unique molecular identifiers. TCRdb independently ran MiXCR on the PCR reads; one entry per CDR3 protein. The data hold approximately 93,000 distinct CDR3 sequences, with approximately 9.2% observed a single time.

The chain employs TRBV20-1 and TRBJ2-5; 7 bases agree with TRBD1. The TCR sequence derives from a human donor who donated a stem cell graft to a child with congenital amegakaryocytic thrombocytopenia. Sequenced here: PBMCs from the stem cell graft donor, sampled from the stem cell graft. The CDR3 spells CSGNRGETQYF. As DNA, the CDR3 is TGCAGTGGAAACAGGGGAGAGACCCAGTACTTC.